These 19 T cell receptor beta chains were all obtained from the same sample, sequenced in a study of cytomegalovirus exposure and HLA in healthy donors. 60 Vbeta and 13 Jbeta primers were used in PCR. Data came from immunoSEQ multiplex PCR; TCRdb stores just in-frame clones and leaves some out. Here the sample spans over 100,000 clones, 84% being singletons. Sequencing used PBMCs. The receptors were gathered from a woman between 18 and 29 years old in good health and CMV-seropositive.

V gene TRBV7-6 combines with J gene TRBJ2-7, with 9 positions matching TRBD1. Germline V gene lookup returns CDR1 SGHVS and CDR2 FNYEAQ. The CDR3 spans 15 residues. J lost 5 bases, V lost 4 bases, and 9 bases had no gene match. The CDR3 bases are TGTGCCAGCAGCTACGGACAGGGGATGGAGAACGAGCAGTACTTC. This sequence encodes CASSYGQGMENEQYF.

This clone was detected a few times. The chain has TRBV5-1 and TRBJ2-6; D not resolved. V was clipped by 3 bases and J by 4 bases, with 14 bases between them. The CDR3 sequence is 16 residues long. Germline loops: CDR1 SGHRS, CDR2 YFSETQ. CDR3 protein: CASSSSPVSGANVLTF. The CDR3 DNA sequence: TGCGCCAGCAGCTCGAGCCCCGTGTCCGGGGCCAACGTCCTGACTTTC. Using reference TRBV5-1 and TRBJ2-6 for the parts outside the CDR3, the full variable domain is KAGVTQTPRYLIKTRGQQVTLSCSPISGHRSVSWYQQTPGQGLQFLFEYFSETQRNKGNFPGRFSGRQFSNSRSEMNVSTLELGDSALYLCASSSSPVSGANVLTFGAGSRLTVL.

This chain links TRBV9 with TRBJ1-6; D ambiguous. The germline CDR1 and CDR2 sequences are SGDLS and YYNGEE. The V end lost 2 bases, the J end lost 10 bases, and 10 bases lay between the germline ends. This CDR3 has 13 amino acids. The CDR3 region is CASSVWETSPLHF. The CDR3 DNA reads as TGTGCCAGCAGCGTGTGGGAGACGTCACCCCTCCACTTT.

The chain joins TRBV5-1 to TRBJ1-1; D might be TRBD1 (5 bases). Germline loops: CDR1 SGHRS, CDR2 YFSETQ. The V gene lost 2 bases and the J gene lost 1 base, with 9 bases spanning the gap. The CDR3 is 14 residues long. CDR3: CASSLSGPNTEAFF. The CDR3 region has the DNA TGCGCCAGCAGCTTATCAGGGCCGAACACTGAAGCTTTCTTT. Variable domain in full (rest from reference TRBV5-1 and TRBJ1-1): KAGVTQTPRYLIKTRGQQVTLSCSPISGHRSVSWYQQTPGQGLQFLFEYFSETQRNKGNFPGRFSGRQFSNSRSEMNVSTLELGDSALYLCASSLSGPNTEAFFGQGTRLTVV.

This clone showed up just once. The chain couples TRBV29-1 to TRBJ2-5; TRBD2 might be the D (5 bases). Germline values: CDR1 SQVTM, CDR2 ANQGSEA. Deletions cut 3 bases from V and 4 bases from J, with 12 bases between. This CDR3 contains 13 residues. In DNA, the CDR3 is TGCAGCGTTGATTCTCGGGCGGGAGAGACCCAGTACTTC. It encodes CSVDSRAGETQYF.

CDR3: CASSPRRSALVDEQFF. The CDR3 DNA reads as TGTGCCAGCAGCCCGCGGAGGTCCGCACTGGTCGATGAGCAGTTCTTC. This chain joins TRBV7-9 and TRBJ2-1; D perhaps matches TRBD2 (5 bases). Trimming removed 5 bases from V and 8 bases from J, with 22 bases in between. The CDR3 consists of 16 residues. Germline assignment: CDR1 SEHNR and CDR2 FQNEAQ (reference sequence).

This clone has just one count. This chain's CDR3 is CASSQTGYEQYF. The CDR3 bases are TGCGCCAGCAGCCAAACAGGGTACGAGCAGTACTTC. This chain joins TRBV4-1 and TRBJ2-7, with D perhaps matching TRBD1 (6 bases). Deletions cut 2 bases from V and 4 bases from J, with 6 bases between. Germline lookup yields CDR1 MGHRA and CDR2 YSYEKL. CDR3 size: 12 residues.

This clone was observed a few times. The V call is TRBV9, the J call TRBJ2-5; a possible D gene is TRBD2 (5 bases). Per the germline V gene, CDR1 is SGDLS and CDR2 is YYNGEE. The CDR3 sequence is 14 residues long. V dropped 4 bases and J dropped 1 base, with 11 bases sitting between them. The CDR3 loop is CASSLFGVQETQYF. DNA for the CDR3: TGTGCCAGCAGCTTGTTCGGGGTCCAAGAGACCCAGTACTTC.

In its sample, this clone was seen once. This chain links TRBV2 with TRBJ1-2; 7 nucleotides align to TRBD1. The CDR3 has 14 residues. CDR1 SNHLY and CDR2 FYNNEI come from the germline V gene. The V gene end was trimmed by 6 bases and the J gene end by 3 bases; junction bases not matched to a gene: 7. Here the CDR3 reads CASRPQGVYYGYTF. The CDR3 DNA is TGTGCCAGCAGACCCCAGGGGGTCTACTATGGCTACACCTTC.

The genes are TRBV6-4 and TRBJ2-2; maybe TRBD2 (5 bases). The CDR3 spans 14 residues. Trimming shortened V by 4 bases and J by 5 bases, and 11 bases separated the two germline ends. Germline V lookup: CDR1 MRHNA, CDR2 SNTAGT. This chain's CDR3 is CASSGAVATGELFF. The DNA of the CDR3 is TGTGCCAGCAGTGGAGCGGTGGCGACCGGGGAGCTGTTTTTT.

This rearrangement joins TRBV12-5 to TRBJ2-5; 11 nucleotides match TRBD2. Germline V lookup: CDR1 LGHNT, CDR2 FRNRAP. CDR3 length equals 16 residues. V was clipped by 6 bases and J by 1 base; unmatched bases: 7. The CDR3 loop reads CASGRGTSGGQETQYF. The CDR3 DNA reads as TGTGCTAGTGGGCGCGGGACTAGCGGAGGCCAAGAGACCCAGTACTTC.

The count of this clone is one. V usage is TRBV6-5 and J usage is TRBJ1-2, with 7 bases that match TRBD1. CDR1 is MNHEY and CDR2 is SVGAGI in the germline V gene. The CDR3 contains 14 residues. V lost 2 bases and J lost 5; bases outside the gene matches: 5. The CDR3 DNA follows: TGTGCCAGCAGTTACGGGGGACAGCCATATGGCTACACCTTC. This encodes CASSYGGQPYGYTF.

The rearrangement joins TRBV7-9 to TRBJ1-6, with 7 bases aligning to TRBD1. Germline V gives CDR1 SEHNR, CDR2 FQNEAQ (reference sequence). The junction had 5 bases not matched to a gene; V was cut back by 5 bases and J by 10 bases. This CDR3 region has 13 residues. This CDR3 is CASSPEDRSPLHF. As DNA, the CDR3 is TGTGCCAGCAGCCCTGAGGACAGGTCACCCCTCCACTTT.

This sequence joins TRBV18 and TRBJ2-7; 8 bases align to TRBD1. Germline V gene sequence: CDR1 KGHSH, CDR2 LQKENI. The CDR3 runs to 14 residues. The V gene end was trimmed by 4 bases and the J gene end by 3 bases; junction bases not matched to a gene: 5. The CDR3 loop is CASSLTGEYYEQYF. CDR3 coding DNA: TGTGCCAGCTCACTGACAGGGGAATACTACGAGCAGTACTTC.

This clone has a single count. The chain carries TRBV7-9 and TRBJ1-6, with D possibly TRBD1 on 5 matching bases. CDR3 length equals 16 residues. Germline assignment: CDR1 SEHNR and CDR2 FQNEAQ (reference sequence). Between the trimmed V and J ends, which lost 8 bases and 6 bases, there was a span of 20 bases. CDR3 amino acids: CASDHSAGMSNSPLHF. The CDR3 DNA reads TGTGCCAGCGATCACTCGGCAGGGATGAGTAATTCACCCCTCCACTTT.

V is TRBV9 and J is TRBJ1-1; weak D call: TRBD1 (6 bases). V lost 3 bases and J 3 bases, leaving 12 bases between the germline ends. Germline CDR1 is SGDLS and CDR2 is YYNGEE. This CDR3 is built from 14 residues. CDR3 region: CASSEQGGDTEAFF. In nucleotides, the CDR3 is TGTGCCAGCAGCGAACAGGGTGGGGACACTGAAGCTTTCTTT.

Here the CDR3 DNA reads TGTGCCAGCAGTGTCGAGCGGGGCACTGAAGCTTTCTTT. Protein product: CASSVERGTEAFF. The genes are TRBV2 and TRBJ1-1; D gene uncertain. CDR1 is SNHLY and CDR2 is FYNNEI in the germline V gene. The V end lost 4 bases, the J end lost 4 bases, and 10 bases lay between the germline ends. The CDR3 contains 13 residues.

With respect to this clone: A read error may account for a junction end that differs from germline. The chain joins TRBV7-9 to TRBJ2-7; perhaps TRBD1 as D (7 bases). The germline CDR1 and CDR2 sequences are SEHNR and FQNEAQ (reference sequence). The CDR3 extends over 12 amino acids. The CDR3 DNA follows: TGTTCCAGCCAGGGGGAGGTTGACGAGCAGTACTTC. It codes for CSSQGEVDEQYF.

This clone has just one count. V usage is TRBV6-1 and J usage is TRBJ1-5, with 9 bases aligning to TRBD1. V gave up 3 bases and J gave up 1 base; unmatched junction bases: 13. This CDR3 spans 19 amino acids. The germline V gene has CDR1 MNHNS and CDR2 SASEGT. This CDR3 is CASSDPNRGRMWSNQPQHF. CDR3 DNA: TGTGCCAGCAGTGACCCGAACAGGGGGCGCATGTGGAGCAATCAGCCCCAGCATTTT.